This record concerns one T cell receptor (beta chain) sequence. The CDR3 length is 14 residues. V lost 3 bases to trimming and J lost 1 base, with 9 bases between them. Germline V lookup: CDR1 KGHSH, CDR2 LQKENI. This entry comes from a study of shared clonotypes between healthy human individuals. Evenly divided among several immunoSEQ plates was the genomic DNA of each subset. Libraries were prepared by immunoSEQ multiplex PCR; TCRdb keeps only in-frame clonotypes and omits some of them. The repertoire includes just over 95,000 clones, about 68% of them detected once, and less than 50% sits in the top ten.

V usage is TRBV18 and J usage is TRBJ1-1; maybe TRBD1 (5 bases). Sequencing was performed on memory CD8+ T cells sorted from blood. Subset defined: CD45RO+ cells pooled with CCR7-negative TemRA cells. This receptor was obtained from a man aged 25 to 40 in good health. Here the CDR3 reads CASSPSGENTEAFF. The CDR3 nucleotides read TGTGCCAGCTCACCCTCGGGGGAGAACACTGAAGCTTTCTTT.